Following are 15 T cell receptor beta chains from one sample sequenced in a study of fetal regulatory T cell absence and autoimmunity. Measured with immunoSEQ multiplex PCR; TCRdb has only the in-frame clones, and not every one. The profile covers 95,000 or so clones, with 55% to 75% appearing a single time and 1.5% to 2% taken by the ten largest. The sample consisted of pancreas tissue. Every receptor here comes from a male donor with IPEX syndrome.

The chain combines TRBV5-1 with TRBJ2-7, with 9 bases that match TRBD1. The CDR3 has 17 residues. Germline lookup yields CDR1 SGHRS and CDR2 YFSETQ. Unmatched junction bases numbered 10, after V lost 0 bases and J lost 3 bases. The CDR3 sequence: CASSLAGTGFPVYEQYF. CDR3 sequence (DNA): TGCGCCAGCAGCTTGGCCGGGACAGGGTTCCCCGTCTACGAGCAGTACTTC.

The CDR3 here is CASSILGRTEAFF. CDR3 bases: TGTGCCAGTAGTATTCTCGGGCGGACTGAAGCTTTCTTT. The rearrangement uses TRBV19 and TRBJ1-1; D is unresolved. The CDR3 is made up of 13 amino acids. The germline CDR1 and CDR2 sequences are LNHDA and SQIVND (reference sequence). V was shortened by 3 bases and J by 5 bases, with 10 bases between the two germline ends.

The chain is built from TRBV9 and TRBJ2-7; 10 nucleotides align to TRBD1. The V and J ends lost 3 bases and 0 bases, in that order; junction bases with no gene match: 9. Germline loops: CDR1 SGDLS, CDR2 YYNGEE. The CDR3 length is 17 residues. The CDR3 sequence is CASSATGTGVSSYEQYF. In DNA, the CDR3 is TGTGCCAGCAGCGCAACCGGGACAGGGGTCAGCTCCTACGAGCAGTACTTC.

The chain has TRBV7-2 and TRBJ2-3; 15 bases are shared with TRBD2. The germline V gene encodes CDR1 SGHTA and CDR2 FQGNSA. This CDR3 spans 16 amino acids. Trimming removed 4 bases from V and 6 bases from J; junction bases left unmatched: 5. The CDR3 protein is CASSWRTSGRADTQYF. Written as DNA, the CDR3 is TGTGCCAGCAGCTGGCGGACTAGCGGGAGGGCGGATACGCAGTATTTT.

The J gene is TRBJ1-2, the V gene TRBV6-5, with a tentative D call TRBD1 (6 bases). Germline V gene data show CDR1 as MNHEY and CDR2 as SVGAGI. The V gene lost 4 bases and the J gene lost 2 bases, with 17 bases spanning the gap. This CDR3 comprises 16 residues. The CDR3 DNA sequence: TGTGCCAGCAGTTTAGCCGCGATAGGGGGGAACTATGGCTACACCTTC. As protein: CASSLAAIGGNYGYTF.

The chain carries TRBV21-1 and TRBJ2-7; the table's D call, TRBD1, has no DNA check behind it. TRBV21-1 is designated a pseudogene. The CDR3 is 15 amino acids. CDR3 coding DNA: TGTGCCAGCAGCAAAAAGGACAGGGTGGGGAACGAGCAGTACTTC. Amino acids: CASSKKDRVGNEQYF.

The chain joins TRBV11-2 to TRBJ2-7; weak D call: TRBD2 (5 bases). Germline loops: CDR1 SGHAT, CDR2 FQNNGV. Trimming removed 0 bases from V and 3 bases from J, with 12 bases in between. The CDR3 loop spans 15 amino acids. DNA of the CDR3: TGTGCCAGCAGCTTAGAGTCTGGAGGTATCTACGAGCAGTACTTC. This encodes CASSLESGGIYEQYF.

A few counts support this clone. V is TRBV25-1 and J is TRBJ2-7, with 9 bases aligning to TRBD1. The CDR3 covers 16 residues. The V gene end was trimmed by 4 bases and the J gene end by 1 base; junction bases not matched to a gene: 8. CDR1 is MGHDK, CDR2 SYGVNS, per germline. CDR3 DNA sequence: TGTGCCAGCAGTGCCGCATTCGGACAGGGGTCCTACGAGCAGTACTTC. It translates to CASSAAFGQGSYEQYF.

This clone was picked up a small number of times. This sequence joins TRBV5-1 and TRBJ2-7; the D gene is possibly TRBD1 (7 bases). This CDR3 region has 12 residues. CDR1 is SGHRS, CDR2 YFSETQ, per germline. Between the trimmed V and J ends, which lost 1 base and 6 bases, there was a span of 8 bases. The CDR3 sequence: CASSLQGGEQYF. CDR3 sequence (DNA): TGCGCCAGCAGCTTGCAGGGGGGCGAGCAGTACTTC.

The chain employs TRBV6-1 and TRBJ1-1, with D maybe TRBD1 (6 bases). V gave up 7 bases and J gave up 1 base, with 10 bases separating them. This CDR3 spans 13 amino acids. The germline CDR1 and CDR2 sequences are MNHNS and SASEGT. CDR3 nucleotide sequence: TGTGCCAGCACGACGACAGGGAACACTGAAGCTTTCTTT. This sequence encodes CASTTTGNTEAFF.

The CDR3 sequence: CASSKGRYQPQHF. CDR3 nucleotides: TGTGCCAGCAGCAAAGGCAGGTATCAGCCCCAGCATTTT. This chain links TRBV21-1 with TRBJ1-5; the table assigns TRBD1, which was not confirmed against the DNA. TRBV21-1 is given as a pseudogene. CDR3 size: 13 residues.

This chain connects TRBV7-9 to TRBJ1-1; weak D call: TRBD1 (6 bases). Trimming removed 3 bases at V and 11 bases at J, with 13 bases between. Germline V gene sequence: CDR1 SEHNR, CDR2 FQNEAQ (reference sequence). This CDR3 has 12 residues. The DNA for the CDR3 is TGTGCCAGCAGCTTCGGGGGCAGGGAGGCTTTCTTT. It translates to CASSFGGREAFF. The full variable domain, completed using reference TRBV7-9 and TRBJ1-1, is DTGVSQNPRHKITKRGQNVTFRCDPISEHNRLYWYRQTLGQGPEFLTYFQNEAQLEKSRLLSDRFSAERPKGSFSTLEIQRTEQGDSAMYLCASSFGGREAFFGQGTRLTVV.

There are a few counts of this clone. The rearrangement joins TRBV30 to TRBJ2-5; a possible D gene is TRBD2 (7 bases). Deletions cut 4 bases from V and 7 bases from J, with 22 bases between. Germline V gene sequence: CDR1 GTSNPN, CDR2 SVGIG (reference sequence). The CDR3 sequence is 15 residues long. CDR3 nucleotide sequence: TGTGCCTGGATGGGGGGGGCCCTTTCGTATGGGACCCAGTACTTC. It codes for CAWMGGALSYGTQYF.

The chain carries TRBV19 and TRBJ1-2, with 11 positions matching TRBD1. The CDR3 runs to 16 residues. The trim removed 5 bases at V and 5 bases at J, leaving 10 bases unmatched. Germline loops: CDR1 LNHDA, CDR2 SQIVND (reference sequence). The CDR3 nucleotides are TGTGCCAGTAGTTTTCCGGACAGGGGGCTTTTATATGGCTACACCTTC. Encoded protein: CASSFPDRGLLYGYTF. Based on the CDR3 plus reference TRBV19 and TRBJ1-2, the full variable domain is DGGITQSPKYLFRKEGQNVTLSCEQNLNHDAMYWYRQDPGQGLRLIYYSQIVNDFQKGDIAEGYSVSREKKESFPLTVTSAQKNPTAFYLCASSFPDRGLLYGYTFGSGTRLTVV.

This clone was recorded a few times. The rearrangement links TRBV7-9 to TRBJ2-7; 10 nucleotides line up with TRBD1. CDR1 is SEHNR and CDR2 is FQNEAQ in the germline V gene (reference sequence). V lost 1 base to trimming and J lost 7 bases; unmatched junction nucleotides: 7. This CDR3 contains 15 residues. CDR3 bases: TGTGCCAGCAGCTTAGGGGGACAGGGGATAGGGGAGCAGTACTTC. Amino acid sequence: CASSLGGQGIGEQYF. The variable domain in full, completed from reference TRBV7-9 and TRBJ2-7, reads DTGVSQNPRHKITKRGQNVTFRCDPISEHNRLYWYRQTLGQGPEFLTYFQNEAQLEKSRLLSDRFSAERPKGSFSTLEIQRTEQGDSAMYLCASSLGGQGIGEQYFGPGTRLTVT.